This T cell receptor (beta chain) was documented in a study of T cell responses to AZD1222 COVID-19 vaccine. Points from the study as a whole: Among AZD1222 vaccinees, only 5 to 7 were seropositive at baseline. Spike-specific TCR breadth and depth rose after two AZD1222 doses.

The CDR3 contains 12 residues. Germline V gives CDR1 SEHNR, CDR2 FQNEAQ (reference sequence). Trimming took 4 bases from V and 11 from J, leaving 14 bases between them. TCRdb keeps only in-frame clones here, not all; method: immunoSEQ multiplex PCR. The sample contains approximately 190,000 clones, just over 90% of which appear only once. A word on this clone: Antigen: not known.

The sequencing here drew on peripheral blood, taken on day 0 of AZD1222 vaccination. The chain employs TRBV7-9 and TRBJ1-2; D gene unclear. This receptor was taken from an adult in good health. The CDR3 nucleotides are TGTGCCAGCAGCTGGGCGCGGGGTGGTTACACCTTC. The encoded protein is CASSWARGGYTF.